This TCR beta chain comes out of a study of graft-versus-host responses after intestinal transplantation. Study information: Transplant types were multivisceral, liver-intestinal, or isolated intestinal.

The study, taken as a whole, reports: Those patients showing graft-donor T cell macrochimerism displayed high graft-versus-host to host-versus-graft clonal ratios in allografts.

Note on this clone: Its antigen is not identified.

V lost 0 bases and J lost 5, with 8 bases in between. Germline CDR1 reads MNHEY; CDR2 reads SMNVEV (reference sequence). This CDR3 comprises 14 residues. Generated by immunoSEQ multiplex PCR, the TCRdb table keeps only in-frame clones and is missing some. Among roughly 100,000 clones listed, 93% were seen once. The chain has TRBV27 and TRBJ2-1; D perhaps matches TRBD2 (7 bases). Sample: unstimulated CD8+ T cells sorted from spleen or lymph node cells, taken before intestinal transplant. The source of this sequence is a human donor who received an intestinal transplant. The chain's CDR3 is CASSLSGGHNEQFF. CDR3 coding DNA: TGTGCCAGCAGTTTATCGGGGGGGCACAATGAGCAGTTCTTC.